Presented here are 15 T cell receptor beta chains from one specimen sequenced in a study of spatial heterogeneity in lung cancer. Indicated time point: blood at routine non-recurrence follow-up after resection. TCRdb recomputed calls from the 5' RACE reads with MiXCR, one row per CDR3 protein. The repertoire holds 35,000 to 45,000 distinct CDR3 sequences, about 7.9% seen once, with 9.4% in the top ten. The material sequenced was PBMCs, taken at follow-up. All receptors come from a male donor with early-stage non-small cell lung cancer.

This clonotype has ten or more counts. The chain has TRBV7-2 and TRBJ2-7, with D possibly TRBD1 on 6 matching bases. Germline loops: CDR1 SGHTA, CDR2 FQGNSA. V was trimmed by 5 bases and J by 6 bases, leaving 20 bases between them. CDR3 size: 15 residues. The CDR3, as DNA: TGTGCCAGCAGCGCAAACAGGGAATCAGTCTCCGAGCAGTACTTC. It is translated as CASSANRESVSEQYF.

This clonotype appeared many times. V gene TRBV6-5 combines with J gene TRBJ1-5; D unclear. The CDR3 length is 15 residues. The germline V and J ends were trimmed by 2 bases and 3 bases, with 11 bases remaining between them. CDR1 is MNHEY and CDR2 is SVGAGI in the germline V gene. DNA of the CDR3: TGTGCCAGCAGTTACATGGGAGGAGACAATCAGCCCCAGCATTTT. It yields the protein CASSYMGGDNQPQHF.

This clonotype appeared many times. The chain employs TRBV4-1 and TRBJ1-1; perhaps TRBD1 as D (5 bases). The CDR3 has 15 residues. Deletions cut 1 base from V and 0 bases from J, with 9 bases between. The germline gives CDR1 MGHRA, CDR2 YSYEKL. This chain's CDR3 is CASSQAGGMNTEAFF. CDR3 nucleotides: TGCGCCAGCAGCCAAGCGGGGGGAATGAACACTGAAGCTTTCTTT.

This clonotype was seen repeatedly, ten times or more. The J gene is TRBJ2-2, the V gene TRBV7-3; D unresolved. CDR1 is SGHTA, CDR2 FQGTGA, per germline. The CDR3 is made up of 14 amino acids. The V gene lost 6 bases and the J gene lost 3 bases, with 11 bases spanning the gap. The CDR3 here is CASSLRTDTGELFF. CDR3 nucleotides: TGTGCCAGCAGTTTACGGACGGACACCGGGGAGCTGTTTTTT.

Points on this clonotype: A read error may explain this, as a much larger clone is one base away. The chain links TRBV2 to TRBJ1-1, with D tentatively TRBD1 (6 bases). The germline gives CDR1 SNHLY, CDR2 FYNNEI. This CDR3 contains 15 residues. Trimming took off 7 bases at V and 6 bases at J, with 21 bases between the two ends. The CDR3 DNA reads as TGTGCCAGCACCTTCAGTGGGGGGCCCGCGGCTGAAGCTTTCTTT. It yields the protein CASTFSGGPAAEAFF.

This clonotype appeared many times. The chain carries TRBV12-3 or TRBV12-4 and TRBJ2-3, with no clear D. The CDR3 covers 11 residues. V gave up 3 bases and J gave up 6 bases, with 4 bases separating them. The CDR3 protein is CASSFGDTQYF. The DNA for the CDR3 is TGTGCCAGCAGTTTTGGGGATACGCAGTATTTT.

This clonotype was seen at least ten times. The chain carries TRBV13 and TRBJ2-3, with D maybe TRBD1 (6 bases). The CDR3 length is 15 residues. The V and J ends lost 5 bases and 1 base respectively, with 13 bases between them. Per the germline V gene, CDR1 is PRHDT and CDR2 is FYEKMQ (reference sequence). The CDR3 DNA reads TGTGCCAGCAGCCCCAGGGGTTTCGGCACAGATACGCAGTATTTT. Its translation is CASSPRGFGTDTQYF.

This clonotype was seen many times. The J gene is TRBJ1-2, the V gene TRBV13; D not certain. V was clipped by 0 bases and J by 6 bases, with 11 bases between them. CDR1 PRHDT and CDR2 FYEKMQ come from the germline V gene (reference sequence). The CDR3 totals 14 residues. The CDR3 DNA sequence: TGTGCCAGCAGCTTAGGCTCGTATTGGGATGGCTACACCTTC. Translation gives CASSLGSYWDGYTF.

This clonotype was counted many times. The genes are TRBV29-1 and TRBJ2-6; perhaps D is TRBD1 or TRBD2 (5 bases each). V was clipped by 4 bases and J by 0 bases, with 10 bases between them. The CDR3 consists of 15 residues. Germline CDR1 SQVTM, CDR2 ANQGSEA. CDR3 bases: TGCAGCGTTGTGGTTGGGGGCTCTGGGGCCAACGTCCTGACTTTC. Amino acids: CSVVVGGSGANVLTF.

Many counts were recorded for this clonotype. This chain connects TRBV20-1 to TRBJ2-7, with 7 bases lining up with TRBD2. Germline V gene data show CDR1 as DFQATT and CDR2 as SNEGSKA (reference sequence). CDR3 size: 14 residues. J lost 3 bases, V lost 6 bases, and 11 bases had no gene match. In DNA form, the CDR3 reads TGCAGTGCCAGTGCTTGGGGGGGAGGCTACGAGCAGTACTTC. Amino acid sequence: CSASAWGGGYEQYF.

This clonotype came up many times. The chain is built from TRBV3-1 and TRBJ2-2, with 7 bases aligning to TRBD1. The trim removed 4 bases at V and 3 bases at J, leaving 5 bases unmatched. Germline V gene lookup returns CDR1 LGHDT and CDR2 YNNKEL (reference sequence). The CDR3 runs 15 residues. CDR3 loop: CASSRGTADTGELFF. CDR3 in DNA: TGTGCCAGCAGCCGAGGGACAGCCGACACCGGGGAGCTGTTTTTT. Full variable domain (rest looked up from reference TRBV3-1 and TRBJ2-2): DTAVSQTPKYLVTQMGNDKSIKCEQNLGHDTMYWYKQDSKKFLKIMFSYNNKELIINETVPNRFSPKSPDKAHLNLHINSLELGDSAVYFCASSRGTADTGELFFGEGSRLTVL.

This clonotype was seen at least ten times. The chain uses TRBV11-3 and TRBJ2-5, with 7 positions matching TRBD1. CDR3 length: 13 residues. The germline gives CDR1 SGHNT, CDR2 YENEEA. V lost 5 bases, J lost 4 bases, and 4 bases stayed unmatched. The CDR3 reads CASSIRQGETQYF. CDR3 in DNA: TGTGCCAGCAGCATAAGACAGGGAGAGACCCAGTACTTC.

This clonotype was detected many times. V usage is TRBV2 and J usage is TRBJ2-1; D is tentatively TRBD1 or TRBD2 (6 bases each). The V end lost 9 bases, the J end lost 10 bases, and 13 bases lay between the germline ends. The CDR3 loop spans 11 amino acids. Germline loops: CDR1 SNHLY, CDR2 FYNNEI. CDR3: CARGGAAEQFF. DNA for the CDR3: TGTGCCAGGGGGGGCGCCGCCGAGCAGTTCTTC.

This clonotype was detected ten times or more. This sequence joins TRBV5-1 and TRBJ2-7, with 7 bases fitting TRBD1. CDR1 and CDR2 from the germline V gene are SGHRS and YFSETQ. CDR3 size: 14 residues. V shed 0 bases, J shed 7 bases, and the junction held 7 bases outside the gene matches. CDR3 in amino acids: CASSLERQGSEQYF. The CDR3 DNA sequence: TGCGCCAGCAGCTTGGAACGACAGGGATCGGAGCAGTACTTC.

The chain has TRBV19 and TRBJ2-4, with D possibly being TRBD1 or TRBD2 (5 bases each). This CDR3 comprises 14 residues. V was pared by 5 bases and J by 7 bases, with 15 bases between. Looked up from germline, CDR1 is LNHDA and CDR2 is SQIVND (reference sequence). The CDR3 bases are TGTGCCAGTAGTGATGGGACGGACCCGAACATTCAGTACTTC. Amino acid sequence: CASSDGTDPNIQYF.